This passage covers 7 T cell receptor beta chains from one sample sequenced in a study of blood T cells in healthy people across ages. A sample-barcoded 5' primer and a J-beta primer mix were used in a second PCR of about 7 to 12 cycles. MiXCR, applied by TCRdb to the 5' RACE reads, yields one record per CDR3 protein. The sample carries 1.6 million or so distinct CDR3 sequences, approximately 32% recorded once. Specimen: blood. The source is a woman aged 25 to 45 in good health.

This chain links TRBV7-2 with TRBJ2-3, with 8 bases matching TRBD2. From germline, CDR1 is SGHTA and CDR2 FQGNSA. Trimming took 5 bases from V and 5 from J; bases not matched to a gene: 12. The CDR3 consists of 16 residues. CDR3 protein: CASSSQSGSSGDTQYF. CDR3 sequence (DNA): TGTGCCAGCAGCAGCCAAAGCGGGAGTAGTGGAGATACGCAGTATTTT.

In DNA, the CDR3 is TGTGCCAGCAGCCCCAGACAGGGCTCCCAAGAGACCCAGTACTTC. This sequence encodes CASSPRQGSQETQYF. The chain couples TRBV7-2 to TRBJ2-5, with 7 bases matching TRBD1. Germline lookup yields CDR1 SGHTA and CDR2 FQGNSA. The V segment lost 5 bases and the J segment 1 base; nucleotides outside the gene matches: 7. The CDR3 loop spans 15 amino acids.

This clonotype was observed a handful of times. The CDR3 bases are TGTGCCAGCAGTCCGGGACAGAACTATTCACCCCTCCACTTT. Translating it yields CASSPGQNYSPLHF. This chain connects TRBV6-1 to TRBJ1-6; 7 bases fit TRBD1. Germline CDR1 MNHNS, CDR2 SASEGT. The CDR3 has 14 residues. V was pared by 5 bases and J by 8 bases, with 6 bases of the junction left unmatched.

The rearrangement uses TRBV20-1 and TRBJ2-1; D is unclear. Trimming pared 2 bases from V and 3 bases from J, leaving 8 bases between. CDR1 and CDR2 (germline): DFQATT, SNEGSKA (reference sequence). The CDR3 extends over 13 amino acids. This chain's CDR3 is CSARQNYYNEQFF. CDR3 DNA: TGCAGTGCTAGACAGAACTACTACAATGAGCAGTTCTTC.

The V and J genes are TRBV20-1 and TRBJ2-5; D may be TRBD1 (6 bases). This CDR3 region has 14 residues. With 3 bases removed from V and 1 base from J, the gap between germline ends came to 12 bases. CDR1 DFQATT and CDR2 SNEGSKA come from the germline V gene (reference sequence). CDR3: CSASVVRGQETQYF. CDR3 in DNA: TGCAGTGCTAGTGTGGTCAGGGGCCAAGAGACCCAGTACTTC.

The V call is TRBV21-1, the J call TRBJ2-7; whether TRBD1, the table's D call, matches the DNA was not checked. TRBV21-1 is a listed pseudogene. The CDR3 runs to 15 residues. The CDR3, as DNA: TGTGCCAGCAGCAAAAAGGGGTCAGCGCCCTACGAGCAGTACTTC. It specifies CASSKKGSAPYEQYF.

This clonotype was found a few times. The chain links TRBV15 to TRBJ2-3, with 7 positions matching TRBD2. Germline V gene lookup returns CDR1 LNHNV and CDR2 YYDKDF (reference sequence). The CDR3 loop spans 16 amino acids. Losses at the gene ends were 0 bases for V and 1 base for J; bases not matched to a gene: 4. In DNA, the CDR3 is TGTGCCACCAGCAGAGAAGGCGGGAGACGCACAGATACGCAGTATTTT. It encodes CATSREGGRRTDTQYF.